This T cell receptor beta chain stems from a study of blood T cells in healthy people across ages. With a J-beta primer mix and a sample-barcoded 5' primer, a second PCR ran 7 to 11 cycles. MiXCR was run by TCRdb on the 5' RACE reads, yielding one entry per CDR3 protein. The sample records 800,000 to 950,000 distinct CDR3 sequences, 29% being singletons. This clonotype was observed many times. Trimming at V came to 4 bases and at J to 4 bases, leaving 8 bases not matched to a gene. Germline loops: CDR1 SGHRS, CDR2 YFSETQ. This CDR3 is 14 amino acids long. These records were also assigned to another study, of T cells of mothers and their children. From that second work: Nobody spotted any persistent microchimeric T cell clones.

The rearrangement uses TRBV5-1 and TRBJ2-7; 7 bases are shared with TRBD1. The source is a middle-aged woman in good health. Material: blood. CDR3 DNA: TGCGCCAGCAGCCGGCGAGCAGGGGGTTACGAGCAGTACTTC. Translating gives CASSRRAGGYEQYF.